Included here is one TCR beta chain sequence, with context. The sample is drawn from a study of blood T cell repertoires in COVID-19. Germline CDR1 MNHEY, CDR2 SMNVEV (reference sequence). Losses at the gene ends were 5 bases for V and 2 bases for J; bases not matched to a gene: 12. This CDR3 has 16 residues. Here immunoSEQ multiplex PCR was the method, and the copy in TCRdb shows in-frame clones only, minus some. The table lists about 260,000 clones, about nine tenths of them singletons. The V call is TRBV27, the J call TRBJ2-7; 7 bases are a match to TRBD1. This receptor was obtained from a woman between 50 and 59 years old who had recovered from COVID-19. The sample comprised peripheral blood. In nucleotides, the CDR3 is TGTGCCAGCAGTCCAAGTTCCGGGACAGAAACCTACGAGCAGTACTTC. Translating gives CASSPSSGTETYEQYF.